One and the same sample provided the 3 T cell receptor beta chains below, sequenced in a study of blood T cell repertoires in COVID-19. Method: immunoSEQ multiplex PCR; TCRdb's copy keeps in-frame clones and lacks some. Of 200,000 to 250,000 clones detected, roughly 90% appear once; the ten largest clones hold 3.1%. The sample was PBMCs or T cells enriched from blood (not recorded which). Every receptor here comes from a woman aged 45-65 years in a cohort exposed to, infected with or recovered from COVID-19 (not recorded which).

This clone was seen once. The chain carries TRBV5-6 and TRBJ2-3; possibly TRBD1 for D (6 bases). There are 15 residues in the CDR3. Per the germline V gene, CDR1 is SGHDT and CDR2 is YYEEEE. Trimming removed 3 bases from V and 0 bases from J, with 11 bases in between. The CDR3 loop reads CASSSRGLSTDTQYF. The CDR3 DNA sequence: TGTGCCAGCAGCTCCAGGGGTTTGAGCACAGATACGCAGTATTTT.

The chain employs TRBV28 and TRBJ1-6, with a weak D call TRBD1 (5 bases). The germline V and J ends were trimmed by 6 bases and 9 bases, with 15 bases remaining between them. This CDR3 comprises 14 residues. CDR1 MDHEN and CDR2 SYDVKM come from the germline V gene. The CDR3 loop reads CASRNQGGGSPLHF. DNA for the CDR3: TGTGCCAGCAGGAACCAGGGCGGGGGTTCACCCCTCCACTTT.

The J gene is TRBJ2-3, the V gene TRBV5-1, with D hard to call. Trimming removed 5 bases at V and 1 base at J, with 8 bases between. There are 13 residues in the CDR3. Germline lookup yields CDR1 SGHRS and CDR2 YFSETQ. The CDR3 loop reads CASRVYRTDTQYF. Written as DNA, the CDR3 is TGCGCCAGCAGGGTCTATCGCACAGATACGCAGTATTTT.